A selection of T cell receptor beta chains follows, all from one sample in a study of human T cells and chemical hapten exposure. TCRdb ran MiXCR on the RACE reads and lists one entry per CDR3 protein. The table includes 85,000 or so distinct CDR3 sequences, roughly 10% detected once. Sample: whole blood, taken in connection with sensitization to the hapten diphenylcyclopropenone (DPC). These receptor sequences come from a woman between 50 and 59 years old with alopecia areata. Some clones in this sample may be carry-over from other donors' samples. CDR3s include the opening cysteine and the closing phenylalanine or tryptophan. The order of the fields is clone size, J gene, V gene, D gene, CDR3 protein, CDR3 DNA. The D gene is left open where the match is weak. The size field is filled for only some rows; it gives once, few, many or a size class.

many TRBJ1-2 TRBV7-9 TRBD1 CASSSSPGDSNYGYTF TGTGCCAGCAGCTCATCTCCCGGGGACAGCAACTATGGCTACACCTTC
few TRBJ1-4 TRBV9 TRBD1 CASSLTDRGNEKLFF TGTGCCAGCAGCTTAACGGACAGGGGGAATGAAAAACTGTTTTTT
. TRBJ1-5 TRBV27 . CASSLGGSYQPQHF TGTGCCAGCAGTTTGGGCGGCAGTTATCAGCCCCAGCATTTT
. TRBJ1-2 TRBV6-5 . CASSMTVNYGYTF TGTGCCAGCAGCATGACAGTAAACTATGGCTACACCTTC
. TRBJ1-1 TRBV7-9 TRBD1 CASSATGAHTEAFF TGTGCCAGCAGCGCGACAGGGGCGCACACTGAAGCTTTCTTT
few TRBJ2-7 TRBV12-3/TRBV12-4 . CASRRGYEQYF TGTGCCAGCAGGCGAGGATACGAGCAGTACTTC
. TRBJ1-1 TRBV12-3/TRBV12-4 . CASSLRLGGPNTEAFF TGTGCCAGCAGTTTAAGGTTGGGGGGGCCGAACACTGAAGCTTTCTTT
. TRBJ1-1 TRBV3-1 . CASSPLAARTEAFF TGTGCCAGCAGCCCGTTGGCTGCCCGCACTGAAGCTTTCTTT
many TRBJ1-2 TRBV7-8 . CASSLFQGHYGYTF TGTGCCAGCAGCTTGTTCCAGGGGCACTATGGCTACACCTTC
many TRBJ2-2 TRBV20-1 . CSARDLTTGELFF TGCAGTGCTAGAGATCTTACCACCGGGGAGCTGTTTTTT
few TRBJ1-1 TRBV29-1 TRBD1 CSVGTGLKESTEAFF TGCAGCGTGGGGACAGGGTTAAAGGAAAGCACTGAAGCTTTCTTT
many TRBJ2-3 TRBV18 . CASSQGDGEDTQYF TGTGCCAGCTCACAGGGGGACGGGGAAGATACGCAGTATTTT
many TRBJ1-2 TRBV3-1 . CASSQAAAPGYTF TGTGCCAGCAGCCAGGCGGCCGCGCCGGGCTACACCTTC
few TRBJ1-5 TRBV28 . CASSRDLWPQHF TGTGCCAGCAGCCGGGACCTATGGCCCCAGCATTTT
few TRBJ1-5 TRBV6-5 . CASSGRVGPNQPQHF TGTGCCAGCAGTGGCCGGGTGGGCCCCAACCAGCCCCAGCATTTT
many TRBJ2-3 TRBV18 . CASSPALVDTQYF TGTGCCAGCTCACCGGCCCTAGTGGATACGCAGTATTTT
. TRBJ2-2 TRBV20-1 . CSARPYRVAGELFF TGCAGTGCTAGACCCTATAGGGTAGCTGGGGAGCTGTTTTTT
few TRBJ2-5 TRBV12-3/TRBV12-4 . CASSFGGARQETQYF TGTGCCAGCAGTTTTGGGGGGGCCCGCCAAGAGACCCAGTACTTC